The 20 T cell receptor beta chains below all came from one sample that was sequenced in a study of cytomegalovirus exposure and HLA in healthy donors. It was with 60 Vbeta and 13 Jbeta primers that the PCR ran. Clones were read by immunoSEQ multiplex PCR, and TCRdb kept only the in-frame ones, dropping some. The table includes about 95,000 clones, just over 70% detected once. Sequencing was done on a sample of PBMCs. The origin of the receptors is a man between 60 and 75 years old in good health and CMV-seronegative.

The V and J genes are TRBV9 and TRBJ2-4; 11 positions agree with TRBD2. J was trimmed by 4 bases and V by 0 bases; bases with no gene match: 3. The germline gives CDR1 SGDLS, CDR2 YYNGEE. The CDR3 consists of 16 residues. CDR3 DNA: TGTGCCAGCAGCGTAGGGGGACTAGCGGAAAAAAACATTCAGTACTTC. Encoded protein: CASSVGGLAEKNIQYF.

The chain uses TRBV27 and TRBJ2-3; possibly TRBD1 for D (5 bases). Trimming removed 6 bases at V and 5 bases at J, with 9 bases between. CDR1 MNHEY and CDR2 SMNVEV come from the germline V gene (reference sequence). This CDR3 has 12 amino acids. The CDR3 DNA reads TGTGCCAGCAGCACAGGTTTAGATACGCAGTATTTT. Amino acids: CASSTGLDTQYF.

V and J are TRBV15 and TRBJ2-5, with TRBD2 identical over 8 bases. Germline lookup yields CDR1 LNHNV and CDR2 YYDKDF (reference sequence). The junction had 9 bases not matched to a gene; V was cut back by 5 bases and J by 4 bases. CDR3 length: 15 residues. The CDR3 DNA reads as TGTGCCACCAGCGGAGGGGGGACTAGTGGAGAGACCCAGTACTTC. It is translated as CATSGGGTSGETQYF.

This chain links TRBV7-2 with TRBJ2-5, with D maybe TRBD2 (6 bases). The CDR3 runs 17 residues. CDR1 SGHTA and CDR2 FQGNSA come from the germline V gene. V dropped 5 bases and J dropped 3 bases, with 22 bases sitting between them. The CDR3 DNA reads TGTGCCAGCAGCGCCAGTCCCGCGGGACGGTGGAAAGAGACCCAGTACTTC. Translating it yields CASSASPAGRWKETQYF.

The chain uses TRBV9 and TRBJ1-4, with TRBD1 matching 9 bases. The V segment lost 3 bases and the J segment 8 bases; nucleotides outside the gene matches: 14. Germline V gene sequence: CDR1 SGDLS, CDR2 YYNGEE. The CDR3 has 17 amino acids. CDR3 region: CASSARGTGGPGEKLFF. For the CDR3, the DNA is TGTGCCAGCAGCGCCAGAGGCACAGGGGGCCCCGGGGAAAAACTGTTTTTT.

This rearrangement joins TRBV5-5 to TRBJ1-1; 7 positions agree with TRBD1. Germline CDR1 is SGHKS and CDR2 is YYEKEE (reference sequence). The CDR3 runs 14 residues. The trim removed 4 bases at V and 0 bases at J, leaving 3 bases unmatched. CDR3 residues: CASSRQGMNTEAFF. The DNA of the CDR3 is TGTGCCAGCAGCCGACAGGGAATGAACACTGAAGCTTTCTTT.

J is TRBJ1-1 and V is TRBV15; D is undetermined. The CDR3 has 15 residues. Trimming stripped 3 bases from V and 1 base from J, with 12 bases between. Looked up from germline, CDR1 is LNHNV and CDR2 is YYDKDF (reference sequence). The CDR3 DNA reads as TGTGCCACCAGCAGGGCCCCAGATGAGAACACTGAAGCTTTCTTT. Translated, it gives CATSRAPDENTEAFF.

V and J are TRBV5-1 and TRBJ2-7; a weak D match, TRBD1 (6 bases). The CDR3 length is 15 residues. Germline CDR1 reads SGHRS; CDR2 reads YFSETQ. V was pared by 0 bases and J by 1 base, with 11 bases between. CDR3 coding DNA: TGCGCCAGCAGCTTGGCTATAGGACAGTCCTACGAGCAGTACTTC. This sequence encodes CASSLAIGQSYEQYF.

This clone was recorded a few times. This rearrangement joins TRBV7-9 to TRBJ2-3; D gene uncertain. The ends were cut back, 9 bases at V and 1 base at J, with 8 bases in the middle. Germline values: CDR1 SEHNR, CDR2 FQNEAQ (reference sequence). The CDR3 totals 12 residues. This CDR3 is CASGRGTDTQYF. The CDR3 DNA reads TGTGCCAGTGGGCGCGGCACAGATACGCAGTATTTT.

The genes are TRBV6-1 and TRBJ2-7, with 12 bases identical to TRBD1. Germline values: CDR1 MNHNS, CDR2 SASEGT. The CDR3 consists of 15 residues. The ends lost 6 bases at V and 6 bases at J; junction bases unmatched: 9. The chain's CDR3 is CASSKPGQGAGEQYF. The CDR3 DNA sequence: TGTGCCAGCAGCAAACCGGGACAGGGGGCCGGCGAGCAGTACTTC.

This chain connects TRBV6-5 to TRBJ2-3; D may be TRBD1 (6 bases). Germline CDR1 is MNHEY and CDR2 is SVGAGI. The CDR3 length is 13 residues. V gave up 6 bases and J gave up 6 bases, with 13 bases separating them. CDR3 in amino acids: CASRDRGTDTQYF. The CDR3 region has the DNA TGTGCCAGCAGGGACAGAGGGACGGATACGCAGTATTTT.

This sequence joins TRBV7-2 and TRBJ1-1; D remains unclear. With 2 bases removed from V and 8 bases from J, the gap between germline ends came to 12 bases. The CDR3 is 13 residues long. Germline assignment: CDR1 SGHTA and CDR2 FQGNSA. CDR3 sequence (DNA): TGTGCCAGCAGCTTAAATGGAGCCAAAGAAGCTTTCTTT. It specifies CASSLNGAKEAFF. Combining the CDR3 with reference TRBV7-2 and TRBJ1-1 gives the whole variable domain GAGVSQSPSNKVTEKGKDVELRCDPISGHTALYWYRQSLGQGLEFLIYFQGNSAPDKSGLPSDRFSAERTGGSVSTLTIQRTQQEDSAVYLCASSLNGAKEAFFGQGTRLTVV.

The genes are TRBV7-2 and TRBJ1-1; TRBD1 might be the D (5 bases). Trimming stripped 5 bases from V and 0 bases from J, with 13 bases between. The CDR3 consists of 15 residues. Looked up from germline, CDR1 is SGHTA and CDR2 is FQGNSA. Written as DNA, the CDR3 is TGTGCCAGCAGCATCAGGGTACCCATGAACACTGAAGCTTTCTTT. Its protein product is CASSIRVPMNTEAFF.

This chain uses TRBV19 with TRBJ2-7; D remains unclear. The V gene's germline CDR1 is LNHDA and CDR2 SQIVND (reference sequence). V gave up 4 bases and J gave up 2 bases, with 12 bases separating them. The CDR3 loop spans 14 amino acids. The CDR3 bases are TGTGCCAGTAGTACCCCCCTCCCTCCCTACGAGCAGTACTTC. Amino acid sequence: CASSTPLPPYEQYF. Drawing the rest from reference TRBV19 and TRBJ2-7, the complete variable domain is DGGITQSPKYLFRKEGQNVTLSCEQNLNHDAMYWYRQDPGQGLRLIYYSQIVNDFQKGDIAEGYSVSREKKESFPLTVTSAQKNPTAFYLCASSTPLPPYEQYFGPGTRLTVT.

The genes are TRBV29-1 and TRBJ2-3; 11 bases map to TRBD2. CDR1 and CDR2 from the germline V gene are SQVTM and ANQGSEA. Trimming took 3 bases from V and 4 from J; bases not matched to a gene: 12. This CDR3 spans 17 amino acids. The CDR3: CSVDHSGRDGLADTQYF. The CDR3 coding sequence is TGCAGCGTTGATCATAGCGGGAGGGATGGTTTGGCAGATACGCAGTATTTT.

The chain couples TRBV21-1 to TRBJ1-5; the table's D call TRBD1 went unverified against the DNA. TRBV21-1 is marked as a pseudogene. This CDR3 has 14 residues. CDR3 residues: CASRVDPDSQPQHF. The DNA of the CDR3 is TGTGCCAGCCGGGTGGACCCAGACAGTCAGCCCCAGCATTTT.

This clone is a singleton in its sample. The CDR3 DNA follows: TGTGCCAGCAGCCCGAGGATCTACGGGGGCACTGAAGCTTTCTTT. Translating it yields CASSPRIYGGTEAFF. The rearrangement joins TRBV7-2 to TRBJ1-1; TRBD1 might be the D (5 bases). CDR3 length: 15 amino acids. With 5 bases removed from V and 4 bases from J, the gap between germline ends came to 17 bases. Germline V gene lookup returns CDR1 SGHTA and CDR2 FQGNSA. Combining the CDR3 with reference TRBV7-2 and TRBJ1-1 gives the whole variable domain GAGVSQSPSNKVTEKGKDVELRCDPISGHTALYWYRQSLGQGLEFLIYFQGNSAPDKSGLPSDRFSAERTGGSVSTLTIQRTQQEDSAVYLCASSPRIYGGTEAFFGQGTRLTVV.

The V call is TRBV11-2, the J call TRBJ2-2, with 8 bases identical to TRBD1. Unmatched junction bases numbered 5, after V lost 3 bases and J lost 2 bases. This CDR3 has 16 amino acids. Germline CDR1 is SGHAT and CDR2 is FQNNGV. The CDR3 sequence is CASSFARGRNTGELFF. CDR3 bases: TGTGCCAGCAGCTTTGCCAGGGGGCGCAACACCGGGGAGCTGTTTTTT.

V usage is TRBV10-1 and J usage is TRBJ2-3, with 11 bases fitting TRBD2. V was pared by 4 bases and J by 6 bases, with 3 bases of the junction left unmatched. Germline CDR1 reads WNHNN; CDR2 reads SYGVQD (reference sequence). This CDR3 region has 14 residues. In DNA form, the CDR3 reads TGCGCCAGCAGTGGACTAGCGGGAAGTGATACGCAGTATTTT. It specifies CASSGLAGSDTQYF.

V usage is TRBV6-5 and J usage is TRBJ1-1; weak D call: TRBD1 (5 bases). The V gene's germline CDR1 is MNHEY and CDR2 SVGAGI. Between the trimmed V and J ends, which lost 7 bases and 1 base, there was a span of 10 bases. This CDR3 contains 13 residues. The CDR3 DNA follows: TGTGCCAGCATCCAAACAGGGAACACTGAAGCTTTCTTT. It encodes CASIQTGNTEAFF.